This T cell receptor (beta chain) was sequenced during a study of T cell changes during pregnancy in multiple sclerosis (dated by TCRdb to the late 2010s). Regarding the study in general: The study examined how the T cell repertoire changed over the course of pregnancy in women with multiple sclerosis.

Points on this clone: Its antigen target is currently unknown. No per-base quality is available; no much larger clone lies one base away.

The library was obtained by the immunoSEQ multiplex PCR assay. The table comes from immuneACCESS by way of TCRdb, which keeps in-frame sequences with V and J called. Part of the clones is missing from these tables; in studies checked, under half for an unresolved V gene and the rest for unknown reasons. The sample table holds tens of thousands of clones, of which about nine tenths were seen once. 0.52% of the sample lies in the top ten. From cysteine to phenylalanine, the CDR3 is 16 amino acids long. The retained sequence is limited to the CDR3, 48 bases, with the frame set at the first base. In the germline V gene, CDR1 corresponds to SGHAT and CDR2 to FQNNGV. V drops 5 bases and J drops 3 bases, leaving 17 bases in between.

The receptor was isolated from a female donor with multiple sclerosis, enrolled in a pregnancy study. This chain joins TRBV11-2 to TRBJ2-1; TRBD2 is a possible D gene, resting on 7 matching bases. The sequenced sample was CD4+ T cells from peripheral blood mononuclear cells, obtained in the third trimester of pregnancy. The nucleotide sequence reads as follows: TGTGCCAGCAGCGGTGGGGGGCTAGCGGTCTACAATGAGCAGTTCTTC. Translated, it gives CASSGGGLAVYNEQFF.